This T cell receptor beta chain stems from a study of shared clonotypes between healthy human individuals. Overall study findings and caveats: Across subsets, estimated richness was generally greater for naive than for memory populations. Clonotypes shared by all four sorted-subset donors had higher generation probabilities than non-shared clonotypes.

Every immunoSEQ plate was one replicate of a subset's evenly spread DNA. TCRdb's copy holds only in-frame clones and misses some; the assay was immunoSEQ multiplex PCR. Of 2 million to 2.5 million clones in the sample, approximately 95% were seen once. Healthy and HIV-negative, the adult donors had no recent acute infections or vaccinations. Germline V gene data show CDR1 as MNHEY and CDR2 as SMNVEV (reference sequence). The V gene lost 1 base and the J gene lost 8 bases, with 17 bases spanning the gap. CDR3 size: 15 residues. Points on this clone: Its antigen is as yet unknown.

This clonotype originated in a man between 18 and 29 years old in good health. Some clones in this sample may be carry-over from other donors' samples. The material sequenced was naive CD4+ T cells from PBMCs. Subset defined: CD45RA+ positively selected. This sequence joins TRBV27 and TRBJ1-2; D perhaps matches TRBD1 (5 bases). CDR3 loop: CASSLWARDFEGYTF. Written as DNA, the CDR3 is TGTGCCAGCAGTTTATGGGCCAGGGATTTCGAAGGCTACACCTTC.